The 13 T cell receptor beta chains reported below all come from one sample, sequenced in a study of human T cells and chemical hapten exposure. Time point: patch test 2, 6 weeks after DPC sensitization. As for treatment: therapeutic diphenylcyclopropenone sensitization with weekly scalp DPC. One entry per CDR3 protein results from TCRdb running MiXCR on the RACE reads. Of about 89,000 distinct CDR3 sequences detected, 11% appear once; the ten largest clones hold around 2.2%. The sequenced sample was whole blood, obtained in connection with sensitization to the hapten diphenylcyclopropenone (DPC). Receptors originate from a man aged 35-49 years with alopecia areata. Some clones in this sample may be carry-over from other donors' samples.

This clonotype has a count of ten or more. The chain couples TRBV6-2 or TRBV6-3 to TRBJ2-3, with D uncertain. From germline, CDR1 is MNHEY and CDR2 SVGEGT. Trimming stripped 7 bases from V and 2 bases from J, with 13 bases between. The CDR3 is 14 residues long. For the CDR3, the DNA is TGTGCCAGCATCGGCTCCCATCTCACAGATACGCAGTATTTT. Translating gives CASIGSHLTDTQYF.

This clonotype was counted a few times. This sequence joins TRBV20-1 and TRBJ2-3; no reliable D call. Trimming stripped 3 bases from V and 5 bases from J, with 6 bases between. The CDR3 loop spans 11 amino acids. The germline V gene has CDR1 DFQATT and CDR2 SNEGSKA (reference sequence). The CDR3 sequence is CSARSGDTQYF. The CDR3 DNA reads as TGCAGTGCTAGGTCCGGAGATACGCAGTATTTT.

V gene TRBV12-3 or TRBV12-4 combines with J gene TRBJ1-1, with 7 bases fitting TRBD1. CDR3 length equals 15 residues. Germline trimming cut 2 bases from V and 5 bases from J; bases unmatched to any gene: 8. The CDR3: CASSLLNRGGTEAFF. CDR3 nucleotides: TGTGCCAGCAGTTTATTGAACAGGGGAGGAACTGAAGCTTTCTTT.

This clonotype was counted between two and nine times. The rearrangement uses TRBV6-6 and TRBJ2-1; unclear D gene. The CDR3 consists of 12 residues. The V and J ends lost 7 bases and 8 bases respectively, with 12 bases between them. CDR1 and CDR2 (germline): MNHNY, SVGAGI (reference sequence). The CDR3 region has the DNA TGTGCCAGCACGCTCAGGCGCGATGAGCAGTTCTTC. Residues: CASTLRRDEQFF.

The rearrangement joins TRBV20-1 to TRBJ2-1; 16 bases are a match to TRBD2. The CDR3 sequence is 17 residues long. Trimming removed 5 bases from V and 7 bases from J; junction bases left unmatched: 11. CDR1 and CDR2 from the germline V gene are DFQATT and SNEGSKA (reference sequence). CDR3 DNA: TGCAGTGCTTCGAGTCCGGGACTAGCGGGAGGGCGAAATGAGCAGTTCTTC. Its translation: CSASSPGLAGGRNEQFF.

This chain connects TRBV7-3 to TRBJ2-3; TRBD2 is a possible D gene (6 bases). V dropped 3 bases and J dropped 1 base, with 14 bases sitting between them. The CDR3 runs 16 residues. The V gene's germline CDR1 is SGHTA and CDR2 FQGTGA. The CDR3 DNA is TGTGCCAGCAGCTTCGTGGGAGGCTGGGGCACAGATACGCAGTATTTT. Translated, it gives CASSFVGGWGTDTQYF.

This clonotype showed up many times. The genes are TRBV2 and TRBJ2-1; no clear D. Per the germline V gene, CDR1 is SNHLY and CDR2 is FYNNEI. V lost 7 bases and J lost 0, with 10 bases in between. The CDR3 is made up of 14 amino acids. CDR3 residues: CASKSGSSYNEQFF. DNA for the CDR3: TGTGCCAGCAAGTCCGGAAGCTCCTACAATGAGCAGTTCTTC.

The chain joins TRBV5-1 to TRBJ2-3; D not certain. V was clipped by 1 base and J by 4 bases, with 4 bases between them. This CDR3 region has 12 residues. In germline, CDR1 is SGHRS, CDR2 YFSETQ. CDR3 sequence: CASSLYPDTQYF. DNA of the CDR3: TGCGCCAGCAGCTTGTATCCAGATACGCAGTATTTT.

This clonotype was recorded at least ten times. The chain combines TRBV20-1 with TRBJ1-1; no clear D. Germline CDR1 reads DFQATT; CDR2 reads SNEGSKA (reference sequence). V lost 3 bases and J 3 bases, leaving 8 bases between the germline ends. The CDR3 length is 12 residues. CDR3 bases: TGCAGTGCTAGTAAAATCCACACTGAAGCTTTCTTT. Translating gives CSASKIHTEAFF.

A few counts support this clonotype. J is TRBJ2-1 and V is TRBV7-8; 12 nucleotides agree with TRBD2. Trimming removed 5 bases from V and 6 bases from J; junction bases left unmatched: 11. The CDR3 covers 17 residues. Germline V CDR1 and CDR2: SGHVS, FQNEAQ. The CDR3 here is CASSHSQTGLAGNEQFF. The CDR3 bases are TGTGCCAGCAGCCACAGCCAGACGGGACTAGCGGGCAATGAGCAGTTCTTC.

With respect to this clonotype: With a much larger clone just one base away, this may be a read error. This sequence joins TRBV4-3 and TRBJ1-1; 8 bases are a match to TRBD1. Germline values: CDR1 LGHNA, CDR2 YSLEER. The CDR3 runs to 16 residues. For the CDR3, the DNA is TGCGTCAGCAGCCAACTTGGACAGGGCGAGGTCACTGAAGCTTTCTTT. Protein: CVSSQLGQGEVTEAFF.

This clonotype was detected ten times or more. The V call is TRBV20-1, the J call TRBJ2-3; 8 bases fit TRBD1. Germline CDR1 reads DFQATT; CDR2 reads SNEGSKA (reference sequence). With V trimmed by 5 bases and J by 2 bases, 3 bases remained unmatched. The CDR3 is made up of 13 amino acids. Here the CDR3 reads CSAGGQDTDTQYF. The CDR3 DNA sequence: TGCAGTGCTGGGGGACAGGACACAGATACGCAGTATTTT.

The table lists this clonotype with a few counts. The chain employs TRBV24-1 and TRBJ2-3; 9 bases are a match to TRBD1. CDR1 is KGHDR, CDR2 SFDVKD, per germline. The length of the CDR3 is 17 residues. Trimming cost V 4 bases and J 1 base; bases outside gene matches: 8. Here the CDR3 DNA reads TGTGCCACCAGTGACCCCGGGGACAGGGACGGCACAGATACGCAGTATTTT. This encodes CATSDPGDRDGTDTQYF.